In this sample, the clone carrying this T cell receptor (beta chain) turned up once. It was with 60 Vbeta and 13 Jbeta primers that the PCR ran. TCRdb's copy holds only in-frame clones and misses some; the assay was immunoSEQ multiplex PCR. The sample gives 150,000 to 200,000 clones, over 60% of which show up once; 11% to 15% is in the top ten. V shed 2 bases and J 7 bases; nucleotides not matched to a gene: 10. Germline V CDR1 and CDR2: SGHKS, YYEKEE (reference sequence). The CDR3 spans 16 residues. The data were taken from a study of cytomegalovirus exposure and HLA in healthy donors. The sequenced sample was PBMCs. V usage is TRBV5-5 and J usage is TRBJ1-5; 9 nucleotides agree with TRBD1. This clonotype was obtained from a man between 45 and 60 years old in good health and CMV-seropositive. The CDR3 here is CASSFKLQGALQPQHF. CDR3 bases: TGTGCCAGCAGCTTTAAACTACAGGGGGCGCTGCAGCCCCAGCATTTT.